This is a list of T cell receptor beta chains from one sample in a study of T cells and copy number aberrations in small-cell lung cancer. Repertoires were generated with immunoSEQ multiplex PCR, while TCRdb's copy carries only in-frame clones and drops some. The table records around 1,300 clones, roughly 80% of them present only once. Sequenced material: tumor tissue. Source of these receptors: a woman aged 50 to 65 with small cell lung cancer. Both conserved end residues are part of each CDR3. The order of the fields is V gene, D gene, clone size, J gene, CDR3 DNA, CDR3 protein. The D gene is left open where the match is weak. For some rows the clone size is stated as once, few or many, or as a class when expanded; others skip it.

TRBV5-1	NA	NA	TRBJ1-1	TGCGCCAGCAGCGCGACGGTATCAGGGGAAACTGAAGCTTTCTTT	CASSATVSGETEAFF
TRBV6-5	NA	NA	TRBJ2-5	TGTGCCAGCAGTTACACTGTACTGGGGGCGGGGACCCAGTACTTC	CASSYTVLGAGTQYF
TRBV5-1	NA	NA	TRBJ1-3	TGCGCCAGCAGCTCGGGATATTCTGGAAACACCATATATTTT	CASSSGYSGNTIYF
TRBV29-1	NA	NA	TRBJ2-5	TGCAGCGTTGAAGTCAGGGAAGAGACCCAGTACTTC	CSVEVREETQYF
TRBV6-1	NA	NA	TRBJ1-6	TGTGCCAGCAGTGAACCACAGGAACGGTCACCCCTCCACTTT	CASSEPQERSPLHF
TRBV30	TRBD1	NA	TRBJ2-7	TGTGCCTGGAGTGTGACAGGGACCTACGAGCAGTACTTC	CAWSVTGTYEQYF
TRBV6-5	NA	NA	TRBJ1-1	TGTGCCAGCAGTTTCAGGTTGGCCGACACTGAAGCTTTCTTT	CASSFRLADTEAFF
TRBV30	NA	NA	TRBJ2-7	TGTGCCTGGAGTGCCACAACCCGCGGGCAACAGTACTTC	CAWSATTRGQQYF
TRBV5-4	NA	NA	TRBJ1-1	TGTGCCAGCAGCTCCACGGTAACTGAAGCTTTCTTT	CASSSTVTEAFF
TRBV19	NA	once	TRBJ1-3	TGTGCCAGTAGTTCAGGGCCTGGAAACACCATATATTTT	CASSSGPGNTIYF
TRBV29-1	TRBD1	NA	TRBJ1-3	TGCAGCGTCAAAGGAGGGGGCGGAGGACGTGGAAACACCATATATTTT	CSVKGGGGGRGNTIYF
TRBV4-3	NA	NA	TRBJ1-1	TGCGCCAGCAGCCAAATGGGCAGGGGCGGAACTGAAGCTTTCTTT	CASSQMGRGGTEAFF
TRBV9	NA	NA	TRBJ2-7	TGTGCCAGCAGCCGAGATAGCGGCTACGAGCAGTACTTC	CASSRDSGYEQYF
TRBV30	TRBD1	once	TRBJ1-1	TGTGCCTGGAGAAACAGGGGGAAGTTCACTGAAGCTTTCTTT	CAWRNRGKFTEAFF
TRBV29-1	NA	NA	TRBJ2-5	TGCAGCGTTGCGGGGCATCAAGAGACCCAGTACTTC	CSVAGHQETQYF
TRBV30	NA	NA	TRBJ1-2	TGTGCCGGGAGTGGACTTTATGGCTACACCTTC	CAGSGLYGYTF
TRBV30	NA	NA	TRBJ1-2	TGTGCCTGGAGCCCGGGACTCAGCTATGGCTACACCTTC	CAWSPGLSYGYTF
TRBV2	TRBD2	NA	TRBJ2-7	TGTGCCAGCCGATGGCGGGAGAGTTTAAGACTCTACGAGCAGTACTTC	CASRWRESLRLYEQYF
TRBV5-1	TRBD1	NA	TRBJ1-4	TGCGCCAGCAGCTTCGGGACAGATAATGAAAAACTGTTTTTT	CASSFGTDNEKLFF
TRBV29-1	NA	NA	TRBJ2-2	TGCAGCGTTGACTGGGACAAAAACACCGGGGAGCTGTTTTTT	CSVDWDKNTGELFF
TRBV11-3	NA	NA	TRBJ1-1	TGTGCCAGCAGCTTGGGACTTTCCGCTGAAGCTTTCTTT	CASSLGLSAEAFF
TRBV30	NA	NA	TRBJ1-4	TGTGCCTGGAGATTGCCGGGAGGGAATGAAAAACTGTTTTTT	CAWRLPGGNEKLFF
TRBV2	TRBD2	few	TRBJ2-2	TGTGCCAGCAGGGAGACTAGCGACGACACCGGGGAGCTGTTTTTT	CASRETSDDTGELFF
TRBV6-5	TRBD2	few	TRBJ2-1	TGTGCCAGCAGTTGGTCAACTAGCGGACACAATGAGCAGTTCTTC	CASSWSTSGHNEQFF
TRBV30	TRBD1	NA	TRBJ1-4	TGTGCCTGGCTTTCACGGGACAGGGGGGTAACTAATGAAAAACTGTTTTTT	CAWLSRDRGVTNEKLFF
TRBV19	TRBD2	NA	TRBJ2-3	TGTGCCAGTAGGGGACTAAGCACAGATACGCAGTATTTT	CASRGLSTDTQYF
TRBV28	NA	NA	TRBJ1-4	TGTGCCAGCAGTTTAGTGGCCAGAAACTCTAATGAAAAACTGTTTTTT	CASSLVARNSNEKLFF
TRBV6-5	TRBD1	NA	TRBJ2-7	TGTGCCAGCCGACGACAGGGCCGCTACGAGCAGTACTTC	CASRRQGRYEQYF
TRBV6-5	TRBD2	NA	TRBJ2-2	TGTGCCAGCAGTTACTCGATCGAGCGGGAGGAGCTGTTTTTT	CASSYSIEREELFF
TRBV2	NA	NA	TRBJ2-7	TGTGCCAGCAACACTGAAACCTACGAGCAGTACTTC	CASNTETYEQYF
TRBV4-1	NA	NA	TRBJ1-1	TGCGCCAGCAGCCAAGACCCCCCACAGGGGAACACTGAAGCTTTCTTT	CASSQDPPQGNTEAFF
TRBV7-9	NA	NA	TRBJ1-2	TGTGCCAGCAGCCCTAGACAGGCGGACACCTTC	CASSPRQADTF
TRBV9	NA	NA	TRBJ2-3	TGTGCCAGCAGCGTAGGTGGACGGGGCACAGATACGCAGTATTTT	CASSVGGRGTDTQYF
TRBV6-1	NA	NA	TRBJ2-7	TGTGCCAGCAGTATGGTTACCGGCTACGAGCAGTACTTC	CASSMVTGYEQYF
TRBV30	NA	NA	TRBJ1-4	TGTGCCTGGAGCCCCCTTTCCACACGGGGTGAAAAACTGTTTTTT	CAWSPLSTRGEKLFF
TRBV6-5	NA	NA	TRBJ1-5	TGTGCCAGCAGTTACGAGGTCCCGTCGAGCAATCAGCCCCAGCATTTT	CASSYEVPSSNQPQHF
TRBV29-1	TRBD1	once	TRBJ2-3	TGCAGCGTTGAAGTGGGTCTCAGGGGGGATACGCAGTATTTT	CSVEVGLRGDTQYF
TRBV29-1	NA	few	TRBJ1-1	TGCAGCGTGTATCCGGACCTGAACACTGAAGCTTTCTTT	CSVYPDLNTEAFF
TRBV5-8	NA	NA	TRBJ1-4	TGTGCCAGCAGCATAGGGGGAGTTGAAAAACTGTTTTTT	CASSIGGVEKLFF
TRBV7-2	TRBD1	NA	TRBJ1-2	TGTGCCAGCAGCCGATTGGGACAGCCCCTTGGCTACACCTTC	CASSRLGQPLGYTF
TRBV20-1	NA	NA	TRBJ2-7	TGCAGTGCTGCGGGCTCGGGGGAGCAGTACTTC	CSAAGSGEQYF
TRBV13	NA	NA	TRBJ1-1	TGTGCCAGCAGGACAGAAATGGAGACTGAAGCTTTCTTT	CASRTEMETEAFF
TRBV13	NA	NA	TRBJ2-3	TGTGCCAGCAGCTTAGACTCCGGTGATCCAAGCACAGATACGCAGTATTTT	CASSLDSGDPSTDTQYF
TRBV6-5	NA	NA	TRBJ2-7	TGTGCCAGCAGCCGGACCGTAGGCCACCAATACGAGCAGTACTTC	CASSRTVGHQYEQYF
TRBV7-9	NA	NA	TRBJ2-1	TGTGCCAGCAGCTTCGCTGGAGGTGAGCAGTTCTTC	CASSFAGGEQFF
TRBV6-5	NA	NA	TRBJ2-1	TGTGCCAGCACCCGAGGTGGGTCCTCCTACAATGAGCAGTTCTTC	CASTRGGSSYNEQFF
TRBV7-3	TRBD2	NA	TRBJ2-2	TGTGCCAGCGCGGGAGCGGGAACCGGGGAGCTGTTTTTT	CASAGAGTGELFF
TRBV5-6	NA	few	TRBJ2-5	TGTGCCAGCAGCACAACAGGGCCACGGGAGACCCAGTACTTC	CASSTTGPRETQYF
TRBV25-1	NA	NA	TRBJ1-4	TGTGCCAGCAGTACCCCGGGGCCTGGAACTAATGAAAAACTGTTTTTT	CASSTPGPGTNEKLFF
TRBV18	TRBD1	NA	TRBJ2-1	TGTGCCAGCTCACCGCGGTATCGACAGGGTGACAATGAGCAGTTCTTC	CASSPRYRQGDNEQFF